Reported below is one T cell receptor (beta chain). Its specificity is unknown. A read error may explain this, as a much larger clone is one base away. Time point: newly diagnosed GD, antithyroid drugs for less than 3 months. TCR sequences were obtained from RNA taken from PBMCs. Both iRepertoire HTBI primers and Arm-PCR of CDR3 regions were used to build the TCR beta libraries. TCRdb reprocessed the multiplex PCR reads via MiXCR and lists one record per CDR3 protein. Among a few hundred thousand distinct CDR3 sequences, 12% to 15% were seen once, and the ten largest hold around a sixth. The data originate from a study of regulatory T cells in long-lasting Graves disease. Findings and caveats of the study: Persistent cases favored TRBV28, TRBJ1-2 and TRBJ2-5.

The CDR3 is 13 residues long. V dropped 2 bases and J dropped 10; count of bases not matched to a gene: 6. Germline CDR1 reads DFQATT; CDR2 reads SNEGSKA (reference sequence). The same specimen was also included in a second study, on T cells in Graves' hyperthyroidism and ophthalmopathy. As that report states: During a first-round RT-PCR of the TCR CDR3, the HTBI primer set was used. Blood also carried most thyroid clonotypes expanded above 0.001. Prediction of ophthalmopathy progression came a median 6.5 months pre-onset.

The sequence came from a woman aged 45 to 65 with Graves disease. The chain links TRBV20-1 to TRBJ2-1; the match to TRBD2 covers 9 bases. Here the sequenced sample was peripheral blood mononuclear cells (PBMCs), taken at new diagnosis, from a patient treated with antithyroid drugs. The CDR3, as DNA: TGCAGTGCTAGACTAGCGGGAATTAACGAGCAGTTCTTC. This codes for CSARLAGINEQFF.